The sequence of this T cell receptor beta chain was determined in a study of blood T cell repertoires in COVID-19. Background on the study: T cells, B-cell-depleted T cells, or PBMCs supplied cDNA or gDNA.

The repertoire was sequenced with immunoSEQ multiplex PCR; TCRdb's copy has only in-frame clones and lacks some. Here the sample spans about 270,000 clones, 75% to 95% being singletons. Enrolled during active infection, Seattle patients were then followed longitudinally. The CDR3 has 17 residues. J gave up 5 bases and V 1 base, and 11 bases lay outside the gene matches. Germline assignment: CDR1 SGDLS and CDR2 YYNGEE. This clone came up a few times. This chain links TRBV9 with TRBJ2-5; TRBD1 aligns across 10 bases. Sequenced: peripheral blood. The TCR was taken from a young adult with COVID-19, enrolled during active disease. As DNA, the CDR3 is TGTGCCAGCAGCGTAACGTCGGGACAGGGGTTCGGGGAGACCCAGTACTTC. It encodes CASSVTSGQGFGETQYF.